This T cell receptor beta chain is drawn from a study of T cell changes during pregnancy in multiple sclerosis (dated 2019 in TCRdb). With regard to the full study: The study looked at changes in the T cell repertoire across pregnancy in women with multiple sclerosis.

For this chain, trimming is 5 bases at the V end and 6 bases at the J end, and the number of junction bases without a gene match is 10. The CDR3 goes from the cysteine to the phenylalanine over 15 residues. The read is trimmed to its CDR3 DNA, 45 bases read in frame from base 1. CDR1 and CDR2, per the germline V gene, are MDHEN and SYDVKM. Comments on this clone: The antigen this receptor binds is unknown. The input lacks base qualities; no much larger clone sits a single base away.

The library relied on the immunoSEQ multiplex PCR assay. Imported from immuneACCESS, the table was reduced by TCRdb to in-frame sequences with V and J called. These copies leave out some clones; in studies compared against another copy, an unresolved V gene accounts for under half, and the cause of the remainder is not known. The sample table contains 100,000 or so clones; only one count was recorded for approximately 93% of them. Of the sample, more than 1.5% is held by the ten largest clones. The receptor chain draws on TRBV28 and TRBJ2-7, and TRBD1 matches 10 of the central bases. The sample here was peripheral blood, taken after pregnancy. The sequence was obtained from a female donor in good health, enrolled as a control in a pregnancy study. This receptor has the CDR3 CASSRPGTGAVEQYF. The bases are TGTGCCAGCAGTCGTCCCGGGACAGGGGCCGTCGAGCAGTACTTC.